The T cell receptor beta chain under discussion was sequenced for a study of T cells in Graves' hyperthyroidism and ophthalmopathy (dated by TCRdb to about 2019). Broadly, across the study: Peripheral blood was sampled at the time of initial diagnosis, prior to any treatment. TCR V-J signatures able to tell the groups apart were searched for in a discovery cohort of 90 to 100 patients, of whom 43 had Graves' ophthalmopathy and 55 to 60 had stable Graves' hyperthyroidism. Prospective prediction of ophthalmopathy was tested in an independent validation cohort of 18 to 20 hyperthyroidism patients and 17 patients who later progressed to ophthalmopathy. The 75 to 100 discovery patients were randomly split 7:3 into training and test sets. In addition, the study compared T-cell repertoires in thyroid tissue and in blood from roughly 6 Graves' hyperthyroidism patients. Once sampling was done, hyperthyroidism patients were given methimazole at a starting dose of 30 mg daily, whereas ophthalmopathy patients were given high-dose intravenous methylprednisolone. TCR Vbeta CDR3 sequencing of roughly 140 peripheral blood samples (approximately 44 ophthalmopathy, 75 or so hyperthyroidism and around 17 progressor patients) is reported in the paper.

This clonotype came up many times. Its antigen is not yet known. No quality values exist for individual bases; no much larger clone is one base distant. CDR3 length: 16 amino acids, cysteine to phenylalanine. The sequence is cut down to CDR3 DNA, 48 bases in frame from base 1. The germline V gene specifies WSHSY as CDR1 and SAAADI as CDR2. V and J are truncated by 2 bases and 2 bases respectively, leaving an intervening sequence of 16 bases. Here is what the overall study found, with its caveats: Most expanded thyroid clonotypes (frequency above 0.001) were also found in blood, which suggests that blood repertoires may mirror thyroid immune responses. In validation, the model predicted progression to ophthalmopathy with over 65% sensitivity and approximately 78% specificity, a median of around six months before onset. A 13 V-J signature model separated ophthalmopathy from stable hyperthyroidism, with approximately 87% sensitivity and roughly 81% specificity in cross-validation and 80%/75% in testing. Sample size was not statistically predetermined, and blinding of investigators to group allocation was not performed.

TCR beta CDR3 regions were amplified from RNA transcripts. For the first round of RT-PCR on the TCR CDR3, the HTBI primer set was used together with the Qiagen OneStep RT-PCR kit. Libraries were constructed in a second round of multiplex PCR, after which size selection and purification were performed. Paired-end sequencing of the libraries was performed with 100 bp reads on an Illumina HiSeq2000. The published analysis was carried out like this. SOAPnuke was used to process the raw data, with reads discarded if the reads contained adapters or uncalled bases, had a mean Phred below 15, or lacked an exact constant-primer or identifier match. COPE v1.2.5 was used to merge the high-quality paired reads, and each unique nucleotide sequence was defined as a clonotype. Clonotypes were aligned to IMGT TRBV, TRBD and TRBJ reference segments using MiTCR v1.1. The analysis included only V-J combinations with a frequency above 0.0001, which together covered 99% to 99.2% of the repertoires. A TCS score was defined as the ratio of F50 (clonal expansion) to E x V (chaos), with BLOSUM62-based TCRdist applied between CDR3 peptides within each V-J. Welch's t-statistics and random forest reduced around 550 V-J features to some 14, which were used in a naive Bayes classifier (R e1071). TCRdb ran its own pipeline on the public reads, namely fastp trimming at Q25 and MiXCR clone calling, and kept in-frame beta chains. Each entry merges the rows of one CDR3 protein and shows their most common DNA and genes. The V and J calls, along with clone size, are taken from TCRdb and not from the paper's own processing. The sample yields around 520,000 distinct CDR3 sequences; about 14% were counted once. Of the sample, roughly 13% falls within the top ten clones.

A patient counted as having stable Graves' hyperthyroidism if no progression to ophthalmopathy occurred over 18 months of follow-up. Hyperthyroidism patients were newly diagnosed, had a disease duration of under 2 months, and were aged 18 to 65 years. Exclusion was applied to patients with uncontrolled infections, other autoimmune diseases, pregnancy or lactation. Diagnoses relied on clinical symptoms, serum thyroxine and TRAb, thyroid ultrasound and orbital computed tomography. PBMCs were isolated from approximately 10 ml of fresh peripheral blood by Ficoll-Paque density gradient centrifugation. Total RNA was extracted with Trizol reagent, and quality was checked on an Agilent 2100 Bioanalyzer.

The chain uses TRBV10-2 and TRBJ2-7; D gene: possibly TRBD2, on 5 matching bases. The material sequenced was blood. The source is a woman in her thirties or forties with Graves' hyperthyroidism. The nucleotides are TGCGCCAGCAGTGAGACGTACTCGGGAAGAACCTACGAGCAGTACTTC. It translates as CASSETYSGRTYEQYF.